These 27 T cell receptor beta chains share one sample of origin, sequenced in a study of cytomegalovirus exposure and HLA in healthy donors. Both 60 Vbeta primers and 13 Jbeta primers went into the PCR. Sequencing was performed with immunoSEQ multiplex PCR; in TCRdb, only in-frame clones are kept and a portion is missing. The sample has under 150,000 clones, about 80% seen once. The sequenced sample consisted of PBMCs. Receptors were obtained from a man between 40 and 49 years old in good health and CMV-seropositive.

The chain carries TRBV7-2 and TRBJ2-5, with 8 bases aligning to TRBD2. The CDR3 is 17 residues long. The J segment lost 3 bases and the V segment lost 5 bases, leaving 14 bases of the junction unmatched. Germline loops: CDR1 SGHTA, CDR2 FQGNSA. The CDR3: CASSVTGTSYREETQYF. CDR3 sequence (DNA): TGTGCCAGCAGCGTTACCGGGACTAGTTATAGGGAAGAGACCCAGTACTTC.

The chain is built from TRBV5-1 and TRBJ1-2, with D possibly matching TRBD1 (5 bases). The germline V gene has CDR1 SGHRS and CDR2 YFSETQ. The CDR3 consists of 15 residues. V lost 4 bases and J lost 8, with 21 bases in between. The CDR3 here is CASSPVVAVRGGYTF. Here the CDR3 DNA reads TGCGCCAGCAGCCCTGTGGTGGCCGTAAGGGGCGGCTACACCTTC.

The chain has TRBV2 and TRBJ1-5; D is perhaps TRBD1 (5 bases). The CDR3 covers 16 residues. The germline V gene encodes CDR1 SNHLY and CDR2 FYNNEI. Trimming left V 8 bases short and J 9 bases short, with 26 bases between. In DNA form, the CDR3 reads TGTGCCAGCGAGGGACGTGGAGGGGCTCGGTCGAGGCCCCAGCATTTT. Its protein is CASEGRGGARSRPQHF.

This rearrangement joins TRBV6-6 to TRBJ1-2, with a weak D call TRBD1 (5 bases). Trimming cost V 8 bases and J 6 bases, with 10 bases left between them. The length of the CDR3 is 11 residues. In germline, CDR1 is MNHNY, CDR2 SVGAGI (reference sequence). The CDR3 DNA is TGTGCCAGCCGCCAGGGCCATGGCTACACCTTC. This sequence encodes CASRQGHGYTF.

The chain uses TRBV6-5 and TRBJ2-1; no reliable D call. This CDR3 contains 14 residues. Trimming removed 5 bases at V and 4 bases at J, with 12 bases between. Germline lookup yields CDR1 MNHEY and CDR2 SVGAGI. CDR3 in amino acids: CASSQLHGYNEQFF. CDR3 sequence (DNA): TGTGCCAGCAGTCAACTACACGGTTACAATGAGCAGTTCTTC.

The rearrangement uses TRBV7-9 and TRBJ1-1; weak D call: TRBD1 (6 bases). The V gene's germline CDR1 is SEHNR and CDR2 FQNEAQ (reference sequence). This CDR3 comprises 12 residues. The V and J ends lost 6 bases and 5 bases respectively, with 10 bases between them. DNA for the CDR3: TGTGCCAGCAGAAAGGGGGGGACTGAAGCTTTCTTT. Its translation is CASRKGGTEAFF.

This clone was recorded only once. J is TRBJ1-3 and V is TRBV15; 9 nucleotides line up with TRBD1. The CDR3 runs 14 residues. Trimming cost V 5 bases and J 4 bases; bases outside gene matches: 3. Germline V lookup: CDR1 LNHNV, CDR2 YYDKDF (reference sequence). CDR3 bases: TGTGCCACCAGCTACGGGACAGGGGGAAACACCATATATTTT. Encoded protein: CATSYGTGGNTIYF.

The chain joins TRBV30 to TRBJ2-5; perhaps TRBD2 as D (6 bases). Germline V lookup: CDR1 GTSNPN, CDR2 SVGIG (reference sequence). The V and J ends lost 4 bases and 1 base respectively, with 13 bases between them. This CDR3 spans 14 amino acids. CDR3 DNA: TGTGCCTGGAACGGAGGGGTTTCCCAAGAGACCCAGTACTTC. It yields the protein CAWNGGVSQETQYF.

This clone was observed a few times. In the same sample, other DNA sequences code for this CDR3. V is TRBV7-6 and J is TRBJ1-1, with 10 bases lining up with TRBD1. The CDR3 totals 14 residues. CDR1 SGHVS and CDR2 FNYEAQ come from the germline V gene. V was clipped by 4 bases and J by 3 bases; unmatched bases: 2. The CDR3 region has the DNA TGTGCCAGCAGCTACGGACAGGGGGACACTGAAGCTTTCTTT. It codes for CASSYGQGDTEAFF.

V gene TRBV19 combines with J gene TRBJ1-1; 7 bases agree with TRBD1. The CDR3 is 13 amino acids. Germline CDR1 and CDR2: LNHDA and SQIVND (reference sequence). The ends lost 7 bases at V and 2 bases at J; junction bases unmatched: 4. The CDR3 loop is CASTDRINTEAFF. CDR3 sequence (DNA): TGTGCCAGTACGGACAGGATCAACACTGAAGCTTTCTTT.

CDR3: CASSLGQIYTEAFF. CDR3 coding DNA: TGTGCCAGCAGCTTAGGCCAGATCTACACTGAAGCTTTCTTT. This chain connects TRBV7-9 to TRBJ1-1; D remains ambiguous. The CDR3 consists of 14 residues. Germline V gene sequence: CDR1 SEHNR, CDR2 FQNEAQ (reference sequence). V lost 1 base and J 3 bases, leaving 9 bases between the germline ends.

The chain combines TRBV7-9 with TRBJ2-1; TRBD2 agrees at 8 bases. The length of the CDR3 is 13 residues. Losses at the gene ends were 6 bases for V and 8 bases for J; bases not matched to a gene: 6. Germline V gene data show CDR1 as SEHNR and CDR2 as FQNEAQ (reference sequence). The CDR3 sequence: CASRKSGGYEQFF. In nucleotides, the CDR3 is TGTGCCAGCAGGAAATCGGGGGGGTATGAGCAGTTCTTC.

The rearrangement links TRBV7-9 to TRBJ1-6; D uncertain. The germline gives CDR1 SEHNR, CDR2 FQNEAQ (reference sequence). Trimming pared 4 bases from V and 12 bases from J, leaving 13 bases between. The length of the CDR3 is 13 residues. CDR3 loop: CASSSGHGLPLHF. Here the CDR3 DNA reads TGTGCCAGCAGCTCGGGTCACGGGTTACCCCTCCACTTT.

CDR3: CASKTGTGVGYEQYF. The CDR3 coding sequence is TGTGCCAGCAAAACCGGGACAGGGGTTGGCTACGAGCAGTACTTC. The chain links TRBV5-4 to TRBJ2-7; 10 nucleotides align to TRBD1. The germline gives CDR1 SGHNT, CDR2 YYREEE (reference sequence). This CDR3 has 15 amino acids. The ends lost 6 bases at V and 3 bases at J; junction bases unmatched: 9. The variable domain in full, completed from reference TRBV5-4 and TRBJ2-7, reads ETGVTQSPTHLIKTRGQQVTLRCSSQSGHNTVSWYQQALGQGPQFIFQYYREEENGRGNFPPRFSGLQFPNYSSELNVNALELDDSALYLCASKTGTGVGYEQYFGPGTRLTVT.

The V gene is TRBV29-1, the J gene TRBJ1-2; TRBD1 matches 9 bases. This CDR3 is 13 amino acids long. Losses at the gene ends were 3 bases for V and 8 bases for J; bases not matched to a gene: 7. Germline V CDR1 and CDR2: SQVTM, ANQGSEA. The CDR3 sequence: CSVDPGTGIGYTF. The CDR3 nucleotides read TGCAGCGTTGACCCCGGGACAGGGATCGGCTACACCTTC.

This chain uses TRBV9 with TRBJ1-2; D gene uncertain. Germline V gives CDR1 SGDLS, CDR2 YYNGEE. This CDR3 spans 15 amino acids. V lost 2 bases to trimming and J lost 3 bases, with 14 bases between them. In DNA form, the CDR3 reads TGTGCCAGCAGCGTCGGGGATCCAAGGGACTATGGCTACACCTTC. The encoded protein is CASSVGDPRDYGYTF.

The rearrangement links TRBV13 to TRBJ1-2; D not certain. Germline lookup yields CDR1 PRHDT and CDR2 FYEKMQ (reference sequence). This CDR3 region has 12 residues. V was pared by 5 bases and J by 8 bases, with 12 bases between. For the CDR3, the DNA is TGTGCCAGCAGCGCGGGAAGAGGAGGCTACACCTTC. This gives the protein CASSAGRGGYTF.

The chain combines TRBV11-2 with TRBJ2-7, with a possible D match to TRBD1 (5 bases). Germline V lookup: CDR1 SGHAT, CDR2 FQNNGV. V lost 1 base and J lost 3, with 13 bases in between. This CDR3 region has 15 residues. Here the CDR3 DNA reads TGTGCCAGCAGCTTAGCCCAGGGCAAGTACTACGAGCAGTACTTC. This translates into CASSLAQGKYYEQYF.

The V gene is TRBV1, the J gene TRBJ1-5. TRBV1 represents a pseudogene. This CDR3 has 16 amino acids. CDR3 sequence reads: CTSSPHGRMEDQPQHF. The CDR3 nucleotides read TGCACCAGCAGCCCACACGGGAGGATGGAGGATCAGCCCCAGCATTTT.

The gene calls are TRBV5-4 and TRBJ2-3, with 8 bases aligning to TRBD2. The CDR3 covers 17 residues. Germline trimming cut 0 bases from V and 2 bases from J; bases unmatched to any gene: 8. Looked up from germline, CDR1 is SGHNT and CDR2 is YYREEE (reference sequence). The CDR3 region is CASSLALAGGPTDTQYF. CDR3 bases: TGTGCCAGCAGCTTGGCCCTGGCGGGGGGCCCCACAGATACGCAGTATTTT.

V usage is TRBV18 and J usage is TRBJ1-6; D not resolved. V lost 2 bases and J 12 bases, leaving 8 bases between the germline ends. In germline, CDR1 is KGHSH, CDR2 LQKENI. This CDR3 is built from 12 residues. The CDR3 DNA reads as TGTGCCAGCTCACCAGAACTAGGACCCCTCCACTTT. It yields the protein CASSPELGPLHF.

The chain combines TRBV15 with TRBJ2-1; D unclear. Trimming left V 0 bases short and J 6 bases short, with 6 bases between. Germline-derived CDR1 and CDR2 are LNHNV and YYDKDF (reference sequence). CDR3 length: 13 residues. The CDR3 spells CATSRDRGNEQFF. Written as DNA, the CDR3 is TGTGCCACCAGCAGAGATCGCGGCAATGAGCAGTTCTTC.

V is TRBV7-2 and J is TRBJ2-7, with 12 bases lining up with TRBD2. J was trimmed by 12 bases and V by 1 base; bases with no gene match: 16. Germline V gene lookup returns CDR1 SGHTA and CDR2 FQGNSA. The CDR3 spans 17 residues. CDR3 coding DNA: TGTGCCAGCAGCTTAGGGCGCTGGGCTAGCGGGGGGGCAGGTTTGTACTTC. Translated, it gives CASSLGRWASGGAGLYF.

The gene calls are TRBV9 and TRBJ1-6; 7 bases are shared with TRBD1. The CDR3 length is 16 residues. Unmatched junction bases numbered 9, after V lost 1 base and J lost 8 bases. Germline CDR1 and CDR2: SGDLS and YYNGEE. The CDR3 is CASSVSTGAPYSPLHF. The CDR3 DNA reads as TGTGCCAGCAGCGTAAGTACAGGGGCGCCGTATTCACCCCTCCACTTT.

The chain carries TRBV10-2 and TRBJ1-1; D is perhaps TRBD1 (5 bases). There are 14 residues in the CDR3. With 5 bases removed from V and 1 base from J, the gap between germline ends came to 11 bases. CDR1 and CDR2 (germline): WSHSY, SAAADI. The CDR3 reads CASSLLDKNTEAFF. In DNA form, the CDR3 reads TGCGCCAGCAGTCTATTGGACAAGAACACTGAAGCTTTCTTT.

This clone came up once. The J gene is TRBJ1-1, the V gene TRBV6-5; possibly TRBD1 for D (6 bases). The V and J ends lost 2 bases and 1 base respectively, with 11 bases between them. The germline gives CDR1 MNHEY, CDR2 SVGAGI. The CDR3 spans 15 residues. CDR3 DNA: TGTGCCAGCAGTTACAGGGGGTCAGGGAACACTGAAGCTTTCTTT. It encodes CASSYRGSGNTEAFF.

This clone was detected ten times or more. The V call is TRBV4-1, the J call TRBJ1-6; a possible D gene is TRBD1 (6 bases). V was trimmed by 1 base and J by 8 bases, leaving 18 bases between them. In germline, CDR1 is MGHRA, CDR2 YSYEKL. This CDR3 spans 17 amino acids. DNA for the CDR3: TGCGCCAGCAGCCAAGTACAGGGTATCAAACGGGATTCACCCCTCCACTTT. Its translation is CASSQVQGIKRDSPLHF.